This T cell receptor beta chain was profiled in a study of cytomegalovirus exposure and HLA in healthy donors. Whole-study context: The study placed around 80% of its approximately 400 genotyped donors in the Caucasian-associated ancestry cluster. Study findings and constraints: A likely sequencing artifact accounted for one observed cluster of highly shared sequence variants. In a later analysis, the majority of CMV-associated beta chains seemingly showed HLA restriction. Per a prior analysis, the majority of TCR beta V segments were productive roughly 90% or roughly 30% of the time.

Use of 60 Vbeta and 13 Jbeta primers characterized the PCR. Sequencing used immunoSEQ multiplex PCR; TCRdb keeps in-frame clones, though not all of them. The profile shows over 150,000 clones, about 76% of them singletons. In regard to this clone: What it binds is unknown.

The trim removed 7 bases at V and 6 bases at J, leaving 4 bases unmatched. The germline CDR1 and CDR2 sequences are MNHNS and SASEGT. This CDR3 has 13 residues. This TCR was recovered from a male donor in good health and CMV-seropositive. The J gene is TRBJ1-5, the V gene TRBV6-1; 9 bases are a match to TRBD1. The sequenced material came from PBMCs. CDR3 region: CASTGQGSQPQHF. The DNA for the CDR3 is TGTGCCAGCACCGGACAGGGGAGTCAGCCCCAGCATTTT.